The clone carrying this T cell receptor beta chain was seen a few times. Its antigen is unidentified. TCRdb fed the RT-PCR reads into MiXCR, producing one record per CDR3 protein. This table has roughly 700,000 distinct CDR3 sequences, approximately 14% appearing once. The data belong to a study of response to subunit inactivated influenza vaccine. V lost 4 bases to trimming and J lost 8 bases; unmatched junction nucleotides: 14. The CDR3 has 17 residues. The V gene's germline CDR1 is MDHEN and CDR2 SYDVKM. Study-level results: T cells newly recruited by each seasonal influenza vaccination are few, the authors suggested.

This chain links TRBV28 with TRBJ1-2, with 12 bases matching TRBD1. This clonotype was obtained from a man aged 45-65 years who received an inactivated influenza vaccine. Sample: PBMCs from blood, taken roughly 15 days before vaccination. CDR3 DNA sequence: TGTGCCAGCAGTTCCAACCGGGACAGGGGGCGATTAGGAGGCTACACCTTC. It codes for CASSSNRDRGRLGGYTF.